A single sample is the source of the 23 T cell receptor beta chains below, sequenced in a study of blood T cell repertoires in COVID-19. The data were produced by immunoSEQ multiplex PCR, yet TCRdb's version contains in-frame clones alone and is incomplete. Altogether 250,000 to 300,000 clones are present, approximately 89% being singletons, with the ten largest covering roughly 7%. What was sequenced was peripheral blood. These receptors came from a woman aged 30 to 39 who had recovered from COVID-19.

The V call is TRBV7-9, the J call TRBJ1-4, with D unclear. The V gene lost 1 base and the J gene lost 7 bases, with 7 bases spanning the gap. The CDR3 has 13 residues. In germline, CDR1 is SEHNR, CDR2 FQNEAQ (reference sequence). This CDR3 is CASSLDVGEKLFF. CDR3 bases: TGTGCCAGCAGCTTAGACGTCGGTGAAAAACTGTTTTTT.

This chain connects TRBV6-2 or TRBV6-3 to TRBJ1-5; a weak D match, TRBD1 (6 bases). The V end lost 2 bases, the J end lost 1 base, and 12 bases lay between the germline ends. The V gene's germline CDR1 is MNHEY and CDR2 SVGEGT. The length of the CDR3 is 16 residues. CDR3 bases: TGTGCCAGCAGTTACGCCGGGACAACAAGCAATCAGCCCCAGCATTTT. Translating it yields CASSYAGTTSNQPQHF.

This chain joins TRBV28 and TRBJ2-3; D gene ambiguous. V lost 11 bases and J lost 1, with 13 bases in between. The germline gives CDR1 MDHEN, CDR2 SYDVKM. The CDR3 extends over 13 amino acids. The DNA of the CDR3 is TGTGCCTCCGGTCAGGATCGCACAGATACGCAGTATTTT. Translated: CASGQDRTDTQYF.

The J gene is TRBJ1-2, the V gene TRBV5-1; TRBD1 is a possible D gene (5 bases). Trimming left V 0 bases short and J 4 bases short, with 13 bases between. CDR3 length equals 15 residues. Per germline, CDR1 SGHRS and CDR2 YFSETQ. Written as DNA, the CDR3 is TGCGCCAGCAGCTTGGGAAAGACAGTCGGCTATGGCTACACCTTC. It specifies CASSLGKTVGYGYTF.

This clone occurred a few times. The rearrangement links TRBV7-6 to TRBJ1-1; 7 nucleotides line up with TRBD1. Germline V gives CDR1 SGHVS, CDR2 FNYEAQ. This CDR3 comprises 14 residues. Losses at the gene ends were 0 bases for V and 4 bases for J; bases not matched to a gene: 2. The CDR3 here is CASSLAQGRTEAFF. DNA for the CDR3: TGTGCCAGCAGCTTAGCACAGGGGCGCACTGAAGCTTTCTTT. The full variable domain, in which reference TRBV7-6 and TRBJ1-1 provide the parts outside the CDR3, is GAGVSQSPRYKVTKRGQDVALRCDPISGHVSLYWYRQALGQGPEFLTYFNYEAQQDKSGLPNDRFSAERPEGSISTLTIQRTEQRDSAMYRCASSLAQGRTEAFFGQGTRLTVV.

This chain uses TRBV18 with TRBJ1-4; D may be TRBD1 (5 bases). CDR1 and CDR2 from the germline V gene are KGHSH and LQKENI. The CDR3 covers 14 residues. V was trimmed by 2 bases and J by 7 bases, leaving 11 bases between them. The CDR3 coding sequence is TGTGCCAGCTCACCAAGCACCGGGGGTGAAAAACTGTTTTTT. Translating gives CASSPSTGGEKLFF.

CDR3 residues: CASSISPGAEAFF. In DNA, the CDR3 is TGTGCCAGCAGCATTTCTCCCGGGGCTGAAGCTTTCTTT. The V and J genes are TRBV7-9 and TRBJ1-1; D gene unclear. V was clipped by 5 bases and J by 6 bases, with 13 bases between them. The CDR3 is made up of 13 amino acids. From germline, CDR1 is SEHNR and CDR2 FQNEAQ (reference sequence).

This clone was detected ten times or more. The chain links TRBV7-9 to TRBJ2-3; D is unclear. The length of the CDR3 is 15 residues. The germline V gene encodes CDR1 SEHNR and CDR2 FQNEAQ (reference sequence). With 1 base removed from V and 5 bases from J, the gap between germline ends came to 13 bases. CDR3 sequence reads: CASSLGIAEVDTQYF. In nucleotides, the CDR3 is TGTGCCAGCAGCTTAGGAATAGCAGAGGTAGATACGCAGTATTTT.

The CDR3, as DNA: TGTGCCACCAGCAGTTCAGGACTAGCGACAGAGACCCAGTACTTC. Its protein is CATSSSGLATETQYF. The genes are TRBV15 and TRBJ2-5; TRBD2 aligns across 9 bases. This CDR3 comprises 15 residues. Germline CDR1 is LNHNV and CDR2 is YYDKDF (reference sequence). J lost 4 bases, V lost 3 bases, and 6 bases had no gene match.

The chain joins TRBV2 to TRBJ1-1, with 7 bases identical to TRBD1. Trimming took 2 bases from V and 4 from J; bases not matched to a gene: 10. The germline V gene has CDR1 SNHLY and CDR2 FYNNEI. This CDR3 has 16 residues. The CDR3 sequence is CASSELGRGSGTEAFF. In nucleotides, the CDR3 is TGTGCCAGCAGTGAACTTGGCAGGGGGTCTGGCACTGAAGCTTTCTTT.

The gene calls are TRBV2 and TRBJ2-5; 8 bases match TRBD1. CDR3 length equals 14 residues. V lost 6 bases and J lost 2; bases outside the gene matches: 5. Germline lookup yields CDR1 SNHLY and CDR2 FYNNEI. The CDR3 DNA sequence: TGTGCCAGCAGGGAGGACAGGGCACAAGAGACCCAGTACTTC. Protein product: CASREDRAQETQYF.

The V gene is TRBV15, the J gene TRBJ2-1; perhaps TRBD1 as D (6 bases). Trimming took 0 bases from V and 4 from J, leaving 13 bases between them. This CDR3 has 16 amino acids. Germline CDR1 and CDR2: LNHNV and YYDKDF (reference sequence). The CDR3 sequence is CATSRDKGQPYNEQFF. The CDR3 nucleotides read TGTGCCACCAGCAGAGATAAAGGACAGCCATACAATGAGCAGTTCTTC.

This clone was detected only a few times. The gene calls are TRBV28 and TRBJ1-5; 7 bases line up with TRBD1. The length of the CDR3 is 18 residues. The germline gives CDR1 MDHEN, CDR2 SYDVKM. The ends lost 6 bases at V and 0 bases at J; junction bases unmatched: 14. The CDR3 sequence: CASRRRDSRSYSNQPQHF. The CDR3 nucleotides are TGTGCCAGCAGGCGCCGGGACAGCAGAAGCTATAGCAATCAGCCCCAGCATTTT.

The CDR3, as DNA: TGTGCCAGCAGGCAGACAGTGAAAAGCTCCTATAATTCACCCCTCCACTTT. This gives the protein CASRQTVKSSYNSPLHF. The chain has TRBV7-8 and TRBJ1-6; a possible D gene is TRBD1 (5 bases). Deletions cut 6 bases from V and 0 bases from J, with 15 bases between. Looked up from germline, CDR1 is SGHVS and CDR2 is FQNEAQ. The CDR3 spans 17 residues.

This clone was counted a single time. CDR3 DNA: TGTGCCAGCAATAAGGGGGGGGGAACCGGAAACACCATATATTTT. Protein: CASNKGGGTGNTIYF. The chain is built from TRBV6-6 and TRBJ1-3; D is possibly TRBD1 (6 bases). Germline V lookup: CDR1 MNHNY, CDR2 SVGAGI (reference sequence). Trimming cost V 7 bases and J 4 bases, with 17 bases left between them. The CDR3 extends over 15 amino acids.

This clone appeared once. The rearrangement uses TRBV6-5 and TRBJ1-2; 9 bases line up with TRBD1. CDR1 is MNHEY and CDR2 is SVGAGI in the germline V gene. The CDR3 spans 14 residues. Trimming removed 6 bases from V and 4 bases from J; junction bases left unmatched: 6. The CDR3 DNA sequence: TGTGCCAGCAGGCAACAGGGGGCGAGCTATGGCTACACCTTC. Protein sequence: CASRQQGASYGYTF.

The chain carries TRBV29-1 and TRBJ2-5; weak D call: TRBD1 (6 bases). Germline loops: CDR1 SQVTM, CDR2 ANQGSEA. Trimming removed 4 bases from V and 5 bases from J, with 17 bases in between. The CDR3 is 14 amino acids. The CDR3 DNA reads TGCAGCGTTGGGGGGCACCAGGTGCAGGAGACCCAGTACTTC. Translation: CSVGGHQVQETQYF.

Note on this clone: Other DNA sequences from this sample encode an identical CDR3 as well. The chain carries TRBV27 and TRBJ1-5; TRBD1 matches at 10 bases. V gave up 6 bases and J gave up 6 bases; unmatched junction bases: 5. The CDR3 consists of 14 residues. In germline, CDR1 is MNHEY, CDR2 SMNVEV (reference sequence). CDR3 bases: TGTGCCAGCAGGCCGACAGGGGGCGGTCAGCCCCAGCATTTT. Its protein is CASRPTGGGQPQHF.

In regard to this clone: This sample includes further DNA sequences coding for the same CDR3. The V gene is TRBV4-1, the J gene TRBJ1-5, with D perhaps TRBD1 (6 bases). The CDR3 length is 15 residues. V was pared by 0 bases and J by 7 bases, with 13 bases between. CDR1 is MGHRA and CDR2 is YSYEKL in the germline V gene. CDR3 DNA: TGCGCCAGCAGCCAAGAATCGGGGGGCCACCAGCCCCAGCATTTT. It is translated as CASSQESGGHQPQHF.

The CDR3 bases are TGTGCCTGGAGTACGGGACAGGGTGACTATGGCTACACCTTC. Encoded protein: CAWSTGQGDYGYTF. This chain joins TRBV30 and TRBJ1-2, with 9 positions matching TRBD1. V dropped 2 bases and J dropped 3; count of bases not matched to a gene: 4. Germline loops: CDR1 GTSNPN, CDR2 SVGIG (reference sequence). This CDR3 is built from 14 residues.

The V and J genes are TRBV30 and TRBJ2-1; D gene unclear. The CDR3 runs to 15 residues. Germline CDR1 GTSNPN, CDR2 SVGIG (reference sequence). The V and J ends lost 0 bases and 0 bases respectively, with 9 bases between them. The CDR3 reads CAWSVPGSSYNEQFF. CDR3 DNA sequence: TGTGCCTGGAGTGTACCAGGTAGCTCCTACAATGAGCAGTTCTTC.

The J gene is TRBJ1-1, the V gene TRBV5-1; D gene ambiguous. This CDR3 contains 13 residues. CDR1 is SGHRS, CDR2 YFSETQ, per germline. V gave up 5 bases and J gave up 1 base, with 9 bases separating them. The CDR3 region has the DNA TGCGCCAGCAGTGTTGTATCGAACACTGAAGCTTTCTTT. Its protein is CASSVVSNTEAFF. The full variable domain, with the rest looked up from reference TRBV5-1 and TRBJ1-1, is KAGVTQTPRYLIKTRGQQVTLSCSPISGHRSVSWYQQTPGQGLQFLFEYFSETQRNKGNFPGRFSGRQFSNSRSEMNVSTLELGDSALYLCASSVVSNTEAFFGQGTRLTVV.

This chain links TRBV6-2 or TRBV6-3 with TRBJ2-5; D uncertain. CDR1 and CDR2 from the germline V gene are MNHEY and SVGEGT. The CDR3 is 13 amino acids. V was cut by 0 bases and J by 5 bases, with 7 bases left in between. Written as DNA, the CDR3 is TGTGCCAGCAGTTACTCCGGTTCGGAGACCCAGTACTTC. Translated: CASSYSGSETQYF.